A selection of T cell receptor beta chains follows, all from one sample in a study of T cells after yellow fever vaccination. Via MiXCR, TCRdb re-called the 5' RACE reads, giving one row per CDR3 protein. The data show approximately 260,000 distinct CDR3 sequences, 10% to 15% seen once. The sequenced sample was CD4+ T cells sorted from PBMCs, obtained 45 days after the yellow fever booster vaccination. The receptors here all came from a young man who received the YFV17D yellow fever vaccine. Each CDR3 is given with its conserved first and last residue. The D gene is left open where the match is weak. Size is omitted from some rows. Given values are once, few, many or a class for expanded clones.

d_gene | abundance | j_gene | v_gene | CDR3nt | CDR3aa
NA | many | TRBJ1-5 | TRBV12-3/TRBV12-4 | TGTGCCAGCAGTTCTGACAGTGGACAGCCCCAGCATTTT | CASSSDSGQPQHF
NA | few | TRBJ2-7 | TRBV10-3 | TGTGCCATCGGAGCAGGGGAAACCTACGAGCAGTACTTC | CAIGAGETYEQYF
TRBD2 | many | TRBJ2-5 | TRBV5-1 | TGCGCCAGCAGCTTCGGGCTTTCGACTAGCGGGAAGGAGACCCAGTACTTC | CASSFGLSTSGKETQYF
TRBD1 | few | TRBJ2-2 | TRBV6-1 | TGTGCCAGCAGCCTGGACAGGGTGGGCACCGGGGAGCTGTTTTTT | CASSLDRVGTGELFF
TRBD1 | NA | TRBJ1-1 | TRBV20-1 | TGCAGTGCTAGACCAGGGGGAAACACTGAAGCTTTCTTT | CSARPGGNTEAFF
NA | NA | TRBJ2-7 | TRBV12-3/TRBV12-4 | TGTGCCAGCAGTCTTCTAGTTCTCTCCTACGAGCAGTACTTC | CASSLLVLSYEQYF
NA | many | TRBJ2-6 | TRBV4-3 | TGCGCCAGCAGCCACAGTCTCTCTGGGGCCAACGTCCTGACTTTC | CASSHSLSGANVLTF
NA | NA | TRBJ1-1 | TRBV20-1 | TGCAGTGCCCCCTCCGGGGGTGGGACTGAAGCTTTCTTT | CSAPSGGGTEAFF
TRBD1 | few | TRBJ2-6 | TRBV12-3/TRBV12-4 | TGTGCCAGCAGTTTAGTACAGGGGTCTGGGGCCAACGTCCTGACTTTC | CASSLVQGSGANVLTF
NA | NA | TRBJ1-6 | TRBV11-2 | TGTGCCAGCTCGGGCTCCTATAATTCACCCCTCCACTTT | CASSGSYNSPLHF
NA | many | TRBJ2-7 | TRBV6-2/TRBV6-3 | TGTGCCAGCAGTCGGACCTACGAGCAGTACTTC | CASSRTYEQYF
NA | NA | TRBJ2-1 | TRBV5-1 | TGCGCCAGCAGCTTTAGGGGAGACGATGAGCAGTTCTTC | CASSFRGDDEQFF
TRBD1 | few | TRBJ2-2 | TRBV5-8 | TGTGCCAGCAGCTTGGCCTCCGGGACAGGGGGCTCCCGGGAGCTGTTTTTT | CASSLASGTGGSRELFF
TRBD2 | few | TRBJ2-3 | TRBV20-1 | TGCAGTGCTAGGCGGGGAGGGTCAGATACGCAGTATTTT | CSARRGGSDTQYF
NA | NA | TRBJ2-7 | TRBV27 | TGTGCCAGCAGTTTCGCCCCCCCCTACGAGCAGTACTTC | CASSFAPPYEQYF
NA | few | TRBJ1-2 | TRBV4-2 | TGTGCCAGCAGCCAAGCTTCGGTCCATGGCTACACCTTC | CASSQASVHGYTF
NA | NA | TRBJ2-2 | TRBV5-1 | TGCGCCAGCAGCGTCACAGCGAACACCGGGGAGCTGTTTTTT | CASSVTANTGELFF
NA | NA | TRBJ2-5 | TRBV18 | TGTGCCAGCTCATCCGACGACCAGTTACGAGAGACCCAGTACTTC | CASSSDDQLRETQYF
TRBD1 | few | TRBJ2-7 | TRBV10-2 | TGCGCCAGCGGTTCGGGACAGGGGGCAACCTACGAGCAGTACTTC | CASGSGQGATYEQYF
TRBD2 | few | TRBJ2-1 | TRBV6-4 | TGTGCCAGCAGTGCAAACCCCGGGGTTAGCGGGAGTCTGTTCTTC | CASSANPGVSGSLFF
TRBD2 | few | TRBJ2-7 | TRBV19 | TGTGCCAGTAGTCCAGCGGGAGACGCTCGTCAGCAGTACTTC | CASSPAGDARQQYF
NA | NA | TRBJ2-7 | TRBV5-1 | TGCGCCAGCAGCTTGGTACGCTCCAGCTCCTACGAGCAGTACTTC | CASSLVRSSSYEQYF
TRBD1 | NA | TRBJ1-5 | TRBV12-3/TRBV12-4 | TGTGCCAGCAGTCTCCAGACGACCGGGACAGTAAATCAGCCCCAGCATTTT | CASSLQTTGTVNQPQHF
NA | NA | TRBJ1-1 | TRBV15 | TGTCGAGCATTAAGGGCTGAAGCTTTCTTT | CRALRAEAFF
TRBD1 | NA | TRBJ1-2 | TRBV4-3 | TGCGCCAGCAGCCGGGGACAGGGGGGAGGCTACACCTTC | CASSRGQGGGYTF
NA | NA | TRBJ1-2 | TRBV14 | TGTGCCAGCAGCCGATTAACCCCGGGCTCCGGTGGCTATGGCTACACCTTC | CASSRLTPGSGGYGYTF
NA | few | TRBJ1-1 | TRBV5-1 | TGCGCCAGCAGCTTGGACCCGGTTGGGACTGAAGCTTTCTTT | CASSLDPVGTEAFF